The subject of this entry is one TCR beta chain. What it binds is not known. These data originate in a study of T-cell memory formation after mild COVID-19. 5'RACE with constant-segment primers built TCRalpha and TCRbeta cDNA libraries with UMIs. In TCRdb, the 5' RACE reads were re-called with MiXCR into one record per CDR3 protein. The table includes 200,000 or so distinct CDR3 sequences, 16% detected once. The study, taken as a whole, reports: There was a balanced CD4/CD8 profile in clones contracting day 15 to 85, and later expanders leaned CD4+. There were some responding clones in pre-infection memory, which suggested that cross-reactive memory had joined.

V was clipped by 5 bases and J by 0 bases, with 10 bases between them. The germline V gene has CDR1 MNHEY and CDR2 SVGEGT. The CDR3 sequence is 14 residues long. The chain has TRBV6-2 or TRBV6-3 and TRBJ2-5; either TRBD1 or TRBD2 may supply D (5 bases each). Sequencing was performed on PBMCs or a T cell subset sorted from them (not recorded which). This clonotype was sampled from an adult woman who had mild COVID-19 (a few samples of this study predate the infection). Cell type and time point are not known. In DNA form, the CDR3 reads TGTGCCAGCAGTCTACCGGGACACCAAGAGACCCAGTACTTC. Its protein product is CASSLPGHQETQYF.